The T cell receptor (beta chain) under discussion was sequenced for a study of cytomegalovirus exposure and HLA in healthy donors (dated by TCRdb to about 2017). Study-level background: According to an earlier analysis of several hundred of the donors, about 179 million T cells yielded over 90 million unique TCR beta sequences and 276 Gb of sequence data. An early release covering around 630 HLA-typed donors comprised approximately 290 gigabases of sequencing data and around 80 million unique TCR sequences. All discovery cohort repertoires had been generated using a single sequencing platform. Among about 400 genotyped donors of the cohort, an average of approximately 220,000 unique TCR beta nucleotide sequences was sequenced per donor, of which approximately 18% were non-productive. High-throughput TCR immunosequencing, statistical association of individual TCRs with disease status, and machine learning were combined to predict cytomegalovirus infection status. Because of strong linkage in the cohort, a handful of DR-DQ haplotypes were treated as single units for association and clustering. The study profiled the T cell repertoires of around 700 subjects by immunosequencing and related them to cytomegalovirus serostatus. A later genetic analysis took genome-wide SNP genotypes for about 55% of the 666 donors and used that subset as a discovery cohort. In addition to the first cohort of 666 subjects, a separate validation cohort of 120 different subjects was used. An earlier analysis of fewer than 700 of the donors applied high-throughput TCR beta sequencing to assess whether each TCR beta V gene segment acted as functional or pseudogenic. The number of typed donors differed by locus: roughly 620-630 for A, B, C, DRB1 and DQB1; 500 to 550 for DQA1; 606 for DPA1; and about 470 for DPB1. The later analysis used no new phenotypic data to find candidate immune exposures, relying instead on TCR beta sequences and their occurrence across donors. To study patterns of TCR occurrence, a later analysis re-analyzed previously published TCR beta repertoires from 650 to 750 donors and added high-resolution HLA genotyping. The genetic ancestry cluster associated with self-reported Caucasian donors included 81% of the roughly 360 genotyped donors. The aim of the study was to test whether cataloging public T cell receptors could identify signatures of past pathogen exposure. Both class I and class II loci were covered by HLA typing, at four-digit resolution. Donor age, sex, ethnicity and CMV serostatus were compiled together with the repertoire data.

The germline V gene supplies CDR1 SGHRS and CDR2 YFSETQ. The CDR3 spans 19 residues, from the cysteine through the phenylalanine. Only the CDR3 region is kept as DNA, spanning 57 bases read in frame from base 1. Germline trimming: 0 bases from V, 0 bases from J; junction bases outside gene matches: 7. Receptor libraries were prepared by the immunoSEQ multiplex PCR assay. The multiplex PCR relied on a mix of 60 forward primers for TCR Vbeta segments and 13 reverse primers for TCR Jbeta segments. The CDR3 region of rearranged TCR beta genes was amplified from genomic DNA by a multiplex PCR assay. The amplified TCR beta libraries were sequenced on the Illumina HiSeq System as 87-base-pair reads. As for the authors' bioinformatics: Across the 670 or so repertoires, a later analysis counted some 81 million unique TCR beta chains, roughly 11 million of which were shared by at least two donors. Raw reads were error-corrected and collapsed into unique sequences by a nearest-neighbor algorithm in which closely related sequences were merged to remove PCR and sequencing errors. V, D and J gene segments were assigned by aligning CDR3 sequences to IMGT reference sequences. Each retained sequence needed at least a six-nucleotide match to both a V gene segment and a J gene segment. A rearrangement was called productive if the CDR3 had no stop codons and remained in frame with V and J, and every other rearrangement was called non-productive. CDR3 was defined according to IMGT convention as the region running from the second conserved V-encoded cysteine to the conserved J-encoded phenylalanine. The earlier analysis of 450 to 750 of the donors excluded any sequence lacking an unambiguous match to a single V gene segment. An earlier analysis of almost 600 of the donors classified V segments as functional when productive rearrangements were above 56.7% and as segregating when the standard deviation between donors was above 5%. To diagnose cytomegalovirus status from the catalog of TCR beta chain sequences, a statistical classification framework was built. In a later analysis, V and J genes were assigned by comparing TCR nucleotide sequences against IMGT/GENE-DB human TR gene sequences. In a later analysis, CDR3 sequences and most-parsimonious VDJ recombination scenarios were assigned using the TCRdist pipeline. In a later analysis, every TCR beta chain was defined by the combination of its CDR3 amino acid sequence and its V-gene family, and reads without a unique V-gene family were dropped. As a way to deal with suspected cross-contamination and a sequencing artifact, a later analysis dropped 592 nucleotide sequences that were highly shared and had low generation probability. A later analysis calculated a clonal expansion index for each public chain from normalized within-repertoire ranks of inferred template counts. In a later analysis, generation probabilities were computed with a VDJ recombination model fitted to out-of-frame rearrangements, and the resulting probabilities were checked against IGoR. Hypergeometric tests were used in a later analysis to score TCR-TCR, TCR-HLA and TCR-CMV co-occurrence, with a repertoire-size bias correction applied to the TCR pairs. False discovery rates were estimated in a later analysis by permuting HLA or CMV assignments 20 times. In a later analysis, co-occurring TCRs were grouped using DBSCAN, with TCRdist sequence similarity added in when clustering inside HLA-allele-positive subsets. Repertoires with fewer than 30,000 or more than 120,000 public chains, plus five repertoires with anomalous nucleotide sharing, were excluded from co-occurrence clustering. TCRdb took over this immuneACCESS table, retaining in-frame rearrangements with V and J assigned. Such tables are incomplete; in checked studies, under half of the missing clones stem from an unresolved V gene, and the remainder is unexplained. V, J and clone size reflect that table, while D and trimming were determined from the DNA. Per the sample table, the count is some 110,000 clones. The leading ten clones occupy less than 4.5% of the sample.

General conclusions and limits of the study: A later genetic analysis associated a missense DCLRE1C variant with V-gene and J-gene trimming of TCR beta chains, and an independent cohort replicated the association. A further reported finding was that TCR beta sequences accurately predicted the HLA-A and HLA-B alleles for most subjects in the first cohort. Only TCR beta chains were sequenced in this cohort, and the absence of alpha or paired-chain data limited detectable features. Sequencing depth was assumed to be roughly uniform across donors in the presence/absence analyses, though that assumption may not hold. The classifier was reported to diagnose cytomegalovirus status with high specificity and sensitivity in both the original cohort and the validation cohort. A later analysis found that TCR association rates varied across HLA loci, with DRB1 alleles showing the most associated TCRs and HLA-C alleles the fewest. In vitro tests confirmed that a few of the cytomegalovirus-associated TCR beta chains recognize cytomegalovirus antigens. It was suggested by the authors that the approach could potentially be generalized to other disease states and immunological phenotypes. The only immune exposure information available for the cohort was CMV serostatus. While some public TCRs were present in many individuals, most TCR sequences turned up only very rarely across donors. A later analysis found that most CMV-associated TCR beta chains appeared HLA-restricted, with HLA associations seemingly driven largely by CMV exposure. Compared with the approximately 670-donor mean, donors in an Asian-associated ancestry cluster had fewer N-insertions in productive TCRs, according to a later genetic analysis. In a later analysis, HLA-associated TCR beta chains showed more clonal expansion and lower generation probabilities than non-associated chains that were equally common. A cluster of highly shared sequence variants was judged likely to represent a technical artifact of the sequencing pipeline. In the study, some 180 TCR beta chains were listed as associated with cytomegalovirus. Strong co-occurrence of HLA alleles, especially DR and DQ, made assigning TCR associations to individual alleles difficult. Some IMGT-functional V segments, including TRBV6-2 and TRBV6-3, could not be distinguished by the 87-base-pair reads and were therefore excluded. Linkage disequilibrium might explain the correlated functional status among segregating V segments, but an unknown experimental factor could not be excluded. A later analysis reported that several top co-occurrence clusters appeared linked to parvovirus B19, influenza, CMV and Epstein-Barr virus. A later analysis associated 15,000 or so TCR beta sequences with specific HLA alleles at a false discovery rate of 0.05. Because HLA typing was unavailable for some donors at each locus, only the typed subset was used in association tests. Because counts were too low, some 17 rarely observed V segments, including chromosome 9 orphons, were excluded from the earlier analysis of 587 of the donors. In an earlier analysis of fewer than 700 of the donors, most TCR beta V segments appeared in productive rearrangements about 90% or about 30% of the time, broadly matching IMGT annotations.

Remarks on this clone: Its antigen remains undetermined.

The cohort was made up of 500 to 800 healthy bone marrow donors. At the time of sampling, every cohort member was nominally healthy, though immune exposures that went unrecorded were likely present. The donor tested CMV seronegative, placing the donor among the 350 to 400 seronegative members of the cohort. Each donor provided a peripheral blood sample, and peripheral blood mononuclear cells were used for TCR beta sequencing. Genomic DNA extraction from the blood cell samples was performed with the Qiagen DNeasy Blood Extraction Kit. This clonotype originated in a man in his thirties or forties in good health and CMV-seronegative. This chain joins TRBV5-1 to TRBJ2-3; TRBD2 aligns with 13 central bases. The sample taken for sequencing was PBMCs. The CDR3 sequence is CASSLAELAGGFSTDTQYF. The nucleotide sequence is TGCGCCAGCAGCTTGGCCGAACTAGCGGGGGGGTTTAGCACAGATACGCAGTATTTT. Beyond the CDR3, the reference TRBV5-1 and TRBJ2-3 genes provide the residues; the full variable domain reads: KAGVTQTPRYLIKTRGQQVTLSCSPISGHRSVSWYQQTPGQGLQFLFEYFSETQRNKGNFPGRFSGRQFSNSRSEMNVSTLELGDSALYLCASSLAELAGGFSTDTQYFGPGTRLTVL.